This T cell receptor (beta chain) was documented in a study of cytomegalovirus exposure and HLA in healthy donors. Study-level findings and limits: Many donors carried some public TCRs, although rarity characterized most TCR sequences.

Per the germline V gene, CDR1 is MNHEY and CDR2 is SVGAGI. V was clipped by 10 bases and J by 0 bases, with 12 bases between them. The length of the CDR3 is 13 residues. In the PCR, 60 Vbeta and 13 Jbeta primers were used. Repertoires were generated with immunoSEQ multiplex PCR, while TCRdb's copy carries only in-frame clones and drops some. The table records 150,000 to 200,000 clones, over 70% of them present only once. On this clone itself: Its specificity is not known.

This clonotype originated in a male donor in good health and CMV-seronegative. The sequencing sample was made of PBMCs. The rearrangement links TRBV6-5 to TRBJ1-2, with D unclear. This chain's CDR3 is CATREPPNYGYTF. DNA of the CDR3: TGTGCCACCCGAGAGCCGCCTAACTATGGCTACACCTTC.